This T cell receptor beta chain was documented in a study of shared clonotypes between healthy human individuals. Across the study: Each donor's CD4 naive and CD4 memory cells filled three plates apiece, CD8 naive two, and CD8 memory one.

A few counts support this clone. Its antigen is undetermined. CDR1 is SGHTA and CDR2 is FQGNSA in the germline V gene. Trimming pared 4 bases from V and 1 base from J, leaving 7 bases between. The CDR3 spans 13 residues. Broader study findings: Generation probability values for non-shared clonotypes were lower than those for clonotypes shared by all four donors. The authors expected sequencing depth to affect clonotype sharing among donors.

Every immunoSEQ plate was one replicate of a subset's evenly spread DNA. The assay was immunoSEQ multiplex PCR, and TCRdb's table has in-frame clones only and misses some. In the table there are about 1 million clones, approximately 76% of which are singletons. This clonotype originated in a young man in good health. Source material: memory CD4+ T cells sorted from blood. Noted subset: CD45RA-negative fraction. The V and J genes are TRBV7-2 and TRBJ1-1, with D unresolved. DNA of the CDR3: TGTGCCAGCAGCTGGGGTTGGAACACTGAAGCTTTCTTT. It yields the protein CASSWGWNTEAFF.